This note documents a single T cell receptor (beta chain) sequence. Its specificity is not known. The sample originates from a study of T cell repertoires in cytomegalovirus infection. Study outcomes and limitations: Clonotype analysis showed dominance of the ex vivo response by HLA-C-restricted CMV-specific TCR beta clonotypes.

This CDR3 has 15 residues. V gave up 5 bases and J gave up 3 bases; unmatched junction bases: 4. Germline-derived CDR1 and CDR2 are LGHNT and FRNRAP. From the reads, TCRdb called clonotypes with MiXCR, one entry per CDR3 protein. The data contain some 480,000 distinct CDR3 sequences, about 33% of them singletons. The gene calls are TRBV12-5 and TRBJ2-1; TRBD1 aligns across 10 bases. This clonotype was obtained from a human donor in good health (CMV status not recorded). Some clones in this sample may be carry-over from other donors' samples. The starting material was cultured PBMCs, obtained from culture after CMV antigen stimulation. CDR3 sequence: CASGARDRGYNEQFF. For the CDR3, the DNA is TGTGCTAGTGGTGCGCGGGACAGGGGCTACAATGAGCAGTTCTTC.